This is a list of T cell receptor beta chains from one sample in a study of T cell changes during pregnancy in multiple sclerosis. TCRdb's table, derived via immunoSEQ multiplex PCR, lists solely in-frame clones and lacks some. The sample lists 60,000 to 75,000 clones; roughly 92% were seen once. The sequences come from peripheral blood, collected in the second trimester of pregnancy. All receptors come from a female donor with multiple sclerosis, enrolled in a pregnancy study. CDR3s include the opening cysteine and the closing phenylalanine or tryptophan.

J	V	CDR3
TRBJ1-2	TRBV27	CASSFTTGYGYTF
TRBJ1-1	TRBV7-9	CATFQGGGGTEAFF
TRBJ1-1	TRBV30	CAWSVIRGQGNTEAFF
TRBJ2-3	TRBV9	CASSVDLRTSGTDTQYF
TRBJ1-5	TRBV6-5	CASSYRRTNQPQHF
TRBJ2-3	TRBV7-6	CASSLLGHSTDTQYF
TRBJ1-2	TRBV2	CASPKTQGLDGYTF
TRBJ2-1	TRBV27	CASSLSWGVSGAYNEQFF
TRBJ2-7	TRBV7-9	CASSLPRGLDYEQYF
TRBJ2-2	TRBV7-6	CASSLGAGGPGTGELFF
TRBJ2-1	TRBV6-1	CASSGGQGVGWNEQFF
TRBJ2-4	TRBV19	CASSMAGRKNIQYF
TRBJ2-1	TRBV7-9	CASSLGQGLYNEQFF
TRBJ2-3	TRBV5-1	CASSSLANTDTQYF
TRBJ2-7	TRBV7-2	CASSLIPGGRDEQYF
TRBJ2-2	TRBV4-1	CASSRQLAGVNTGELFF
TRBJ1-1	TRBV30	CAWKMTGF
TRBJ2-2	TRBV9	CASSVGPGELFF
TRBJ1-2	TRBV28	CASSRGDSYGYTF
TRBJ2-7	TRBV6-1	CASSAGTIYEQYF
TRBJ2-7	TRBV11-3	CASSVGGREGEQYF